This T cell receptor (beta chain) was captured by sequencing in a study of blood T cells in healthy people across ages. The second PCR ran about 6 to 12 cycles with a sample-barcoded 5' primer and J-beta primers. TCRdb re-analysed the 5' RACE reads in MiXCR, keeping a single row per CDR3 protein. Here the sample spans 800,000 to 1,000,000 distinct CDR3 sequences, approximately 49% being singletons. The study drew donors from healthy Caucasian individuals in Russia aged 6 to 90. This CDR3 comprises 16 residues. V shed 4 bases, J shed 6 bases, and the junction held 9 bases outside the gene matches. Sequenced input: blood. This chain uses TRBV12-3 or TRBV12-4 with TRBJ2-5; 12 bases align to TRBD1. The clonotype was recovered from a man aged 25-45 years in good health. CDR3 DNA sequence: TGTGCCAGCAGTTCCCCCGGGACAGGGGGCTTGCAGACCCAGTACTTC. Its translation: CASSSPGTGGLQTQYF.